This T cell receptor beta chain was captured by sequencing in a study of CD8 T cells in ankylosing spondylitis. This clonotype was seen a few times. Its matching antigen is unknown. Preparation of TCR beta libraries was done by quantitative 5'-RACE with molecular barcodes. A single record per CDR3 protein comes from TCRdb applying MiXCR to the 5' RACE reads. Of hundreds of thousands of distinct CDR3 sequences listed, more than 25% are singletons. From germline, CDR1 is LGHNA and CDR2 YNFKEQ. Trimming pared 0 bases from V and 5 bases from J, leaving 1 base between. The CDR3 is 12 residues long. The study's findings and limits: Seemingly characteristic of ankylosing spondylitis blood was a TCR beta motif consisting of under 10 highly homologous variants. Disease-linked clones, CD8+, were relatively rare in peripheral blood. Disease-linked clones reportedly showed significant enrichment in matched ankylosing spondylitis synovial fluid. In synovial fluid and blood from reactive arthritis, some motif variants were previously reported.

The source is a male donor with ankylosing spondylitis. Material for sequencing was blood, either unsorted or a sorted T cell fraction (not recorded which). The chain employs TRBV4-2 and TRBJ2-2; D unresolved. CDR3 protein: CASSQETGELFF. CDR3 DNA: TGTGCCAGCAGCCAAGAGACCGGGGAGCTGTTTTTT.